The 22 T cell receptor beta chains given below trace back to one sample, sequenced in a study of response to subunit inactivated influenza vaccine. TCRdb reprocessed the RT-PCR reads with MiXCR, giving one entry per CDR3 protein. Of about 170,000 distinct CDR3 sequences listed, around a tenth are singletons. Sequences were derived from CD8+ T cells sorted from PBMCs, sampled about 24 months after vaccination. These receptor sequences come from a man in his fifties or sixties who received an inactivated influenza vaccine.

This rearrangement joins TRBV7-9 to TRBJ2-7; no clear D gene. The CDR3 covers 15 residues. Trimming removed 1 base at V and 3 bases at J, with 13 bases between. Germline values: CDR1 SEHNR, CDR2 FQNEAQ (reference sequence). The CDR3 region has the DNA TGTGCCAGCAGCTTAGGGGGTGTAAGAGGCTACGAGCAGTACTTC. The encoded protein is CASSLGGVRGYEQYF.

This clonotype was seen only a few times. The chain links TRBV10-2 to TRBJ2-1, with a possible D match to TRBD1 (6 bases). This CDR3 comprises 11 residues. Germline V gives CDR1 WSHSY, CDR2 SAAADI. The V end lost 7 bases, the J end lost 10 bases, and 11 bases lay between the germline ends. The CDR3 DNA reads as TGCGCCAGCAAAGCAGGACAGGAGCAGTTCTTC. It encodes CASKAGQEQFF.

V is TRBV20-1 and J is TRBJ2-7, with D tentatively TRBD1 (5 bases). Trimming stripped 1 base from V and 0 bases from J, with 7 bases between. There are 13 residues in the CDR3. Germline CDR1 reads DFQATT; CDR2 reads SNEGSKA (reference sequence). The CDR3 reads CSARGQNSYEQYF. The CDR3 coding sequence is TGCAGTGCTAGAGGACAGAACTCCTACGAGCAGTACTTC.

This clonotype occurred a few times. The J gene is TRBJ2-7, the V gene TRBV6-1, with TRBD1 matching 7 bases. The V gene end was trimmed by 8 bases and the J gene end by 3 bases; junction bases not matched to a gene: 10. The CDR3 has 14 amino acids. Germline CDR1 MNHNS, CDR2 SASEGT. The CDR3 region has the DNA TGTGCCAGCTGGCGTCTCGGACAGGACTACGAGCAGTACTTC. Amino acids: CASWRLGQDYEQYF.

A few counts support this clonotype. The V and J genes are TRBV9 and TRBJ2-2; 10 bases map to TRBD1. After removal of 5 bases from V and 6 bases from J, the junction contained 4 bases not matched to a gene. Germline V gene lookup returns CDR1 SGDLS and CDR2 YYNGEE. The length of the CDR3 is 14 residues. The CDR3 DNA follows: TGTGCCAGCAGACCCGGGACAGGGGCCGGGGAGCTGTTTTTT. As protein: CASRPGTGAGELFF.

The table lists this clonotype with many counts. V and J are TRBV29-1 and TRBJ2-7; 9 positions match TRBD2. The CDR3 has 16 residues. V was pared by 0 bases and J by 3 bases, with 9 bases of the junction left unmatched. Germline assignment: CDR1 SQVTM and CDR2 ANQGSEA. CDR3 loop: CSVEDRLAGLGYEQYF. Written as DNA, the CDR3 is TGCAGCGTTGAAGATCGGCTAGCGGGATTGGGCTACGAGCAGTACTTC.

This clonotype was found many times. The chain links TRBV12-3 or TRBV12-4 to TRBJ2-6; 9 nucleotides line up with TRBD1. The CDR3 covers 17 residues. Trimming took 6 bases from V and 4 from J; bases not matched to a gene: 10. The CDR3 region is CASRSGQGLSGANVLTF. In nucleotides, the CDR3 is TGTGCCAGCAGGTCGGGACAGGGACTTTCCGGGGCCAACGTCCTGACTTTC.

This rearrangement joins TRBV3-1 to TRBJ1-1, with unresolved D. The CDR3 length is 15 residues. Germline assignment: CDR1 LGHDT and CDR2 YNNKEL (reference sequence). V lost 3 bases, J lost 1 base, and 12 bases lay in between. The CDR3 spells CASSHEGEWNTEAFF. For the CDR3, the DNA is TGTGCCAGCAGCCACGAGGGAGAGTGGAACACTGAAGCTTTCTTT.

CDR3: CASRAEDGTGELFF. In DNA, the CDR3 is TGTGCCAGCAGAGCTGAGGACGGCACCGGGGAGCTGTTTTTT. The chain carries TRBV2 and TRBJ2-2, with no clear D. The CDR3 consists of 14 residues. The V end was cut by 6 bases, the J end by 4 bases, with 12 bases between. Germline values: CDR1 SNHLY, CDR2 FYNNEI.

This chain joins TRBV20-1 and TRBJ1-6; 9 bases align to TRBD1. The trim removed 1 base at V and 8 bases at J, leaving 9 bases unmatched. The CDR3 sequence is 16 residues long. CDR1 and CDR2 (germline): DFQATT, SNEGSKA (reference sequence). The CDR3 loop reads CSARGPGTGPYSPLHF. CDR3 nucleotide sequence: TGCAGTGCTAGAGGCCCCGGGACAGGGCCATATTCACCCCTCCACTTT.

Of note for this clonotype: A read error is possible here, since a much larger clone lies one base away. The rearrangement links TRBV4-3 to TRBJ2-1; D is perhaps TRBD1 (5 bases). The CDR3 runs to 13 residues. Germline V gives CDR1 LGHNA, CDR2 YSLEER. The CDR3 bases are TGCGCCAGCAGCCAGGGGCCCTACAATGAGCAGCTCTTC. Translated: CASSQGPYNEQLF.

There are a few counts of this clonotype. In DNA form, the CDR3 reads TGCAGTGCTAGAGATCCCGGGTTCTCCTACGAGCAGTACTTC. Amino acids: CSARDPGFSYEQYF. The chain couples TRBV20-1 to TRBJ2-7, with D unclear. The germline V gene encodes CDR1 DFQATT and CDR2 SNEGSKA (reference sequence). The CDR3 has 14 residues. The ends were cut back, 0 bases at V and 0 bases at J, with 9 bases in the middle.

J is TRBJ1-2 and V is TRBV4-3; tentative D call: TRBD1 (5 bases). Trimming took off 0 bases at V and 5 bases at J, with 10 bases between the two ends. The germline V gene has CDR1 LGHNA and CDR2 YSLEER. CDR3 length: 14 residues. CDR3 loop: CASSQDWGSYGYTF. In DNA form, the CDR3 reads TGCGCCAGCAGCCAAGACTGGGGGAGTTATGGCTACACCTTC.

This clonotype occurred a few times. The chain has TRBV20-1 and TRBJ1-1; tentatively, D is TRBD1 (5 bases). The V end was cut by 6 bases, the J end by 4 bases, with 15 bases between. This CDR3 contains 13 residues. Germline values: CDR1 DFQATT, CDR2 SNEGSKA (reference sequence). The CDR3 nucleotides read TGCAGTGCGGATGACGGGACCATCACTGAAGCTTTCTTT. Translation gives CSADDGTITEAFF.

This clonotype was found a few times. The J gene is TRBJ2-3, the V gene TRBV20-1; a possible D gene is TRBD1 (5 bases). Germline CDR1 is DFQATT and CDR2 is SNEGSKA (reference sequence). The V end was cut by 0 bases, the J end by 4 bases, with 14 bases between. This CDR3 has 15 residues. The CDR3 reads CSARDWRQQSDTQYF. CDR3 coding DNA: TGCAGTGCTAGAGATTGGAGACAGCAGTCAGATACGCAGTATTTT.

This clonotype was seen a handful of times. The V gene is TRBV20-1, the J gene TRBJ2-1, with no clear D. Germline V gene data show CDR1 as DFQATT and CDR2 as SNEGSKA (reference sequence). The CDR3 has 14 amino acids. Trimming cost V 3 bases and J 0 bases, with 9 bases left between them. This CDR3 is CSARAYNSYNEQFF. The CDR3 DNA sequence: TGCAGTGCTAGGGCCTATAACTCCTACAATGAGCAGTTCTTC.

The V call is TRBV5-6, the J call TRBJ1-1; no definite D call. The CDR3 length is 14 residues. CDR1 SGHDT and CDR2 YYEEEE come from the germline V gene. Trimming took off 4 bases at V and 2 bases at J, with 12 bases between the two ends. The CDR3, as DNA: TGTGCCAGCAGCCCCCCTGGGCCCAACACTGAAGCTTTCTTT. The encoded protein is CASSPPGPNTEAFF.

Regarding this clonotype: Given a much more abundant clone one base away, this may be a read error. V is TRBV11-2 and J is TRBJ2-1, with 7 bases lining up with TRBD2. This CDR3 contains 15 residues. Germline loops: CDR1 SGHAT, CDR2 FQNNGV. The CDR3 coding sequence is TGTGACAGCAGCCCGGGGAGGGCAGGGAGGAATGAGCAGTTCTTC. It is translated as CDSSPGRAGRNEQFF. The variable domain in full, with the rest retrieved from reference TRBV11-2 and TRBJ2-1, is EAGVAQSPRYKIIEKRQSVAFWCNPISGHATLYWYQQILGQGPKLLIQFQNNGVVDDSQLPKDRFSAERLKGVDSTLKIQPAKLEDSAVYLCDSSPGRAGRNEQFFGPGTRLTVL.

This clonotype was counted only a few times. The rearrangement joins TRBV28 to TRBJ2-5; D could derive from TRBD1 or TRBD2 (5 bases each). V was cut by 5 bases and J by 5 bases, with 18 bases left in between. Germline loops: CDR1 MDHEN, CDR2 SYDVKM. The CDR3 runs to 15 residues. CDR3 amino acids: CASSNHRGPGETQYF. The CDR3 bases are TGTGCCAGCAGTAACCACCGGGGACCGGGGGAGACCCAGTACTTC.

This clonotype was detected ten times or more. The chain employs TRBV5-1 and TRBJ1-1, with 8 positions matching TRBD1. The CDR3 is 13 residues long. Germline V CDR1 and CDR2: SGHRS, YFSETQ. The junction had 2 bases not matched to a gene; V was cut back by 1 base and J by 6 bases. CDR3 coding DNA: TGCGCCAGCAGCTTGACAGGGGGATCTGAAGCTTTCTTT. It codes for CASSLTGGSEAFF.

The chain has TRBV4-3 and TRBJ2-5; D perhaps matches TRBD2 (5 bases). The CDR3 contains 16 residues. Germline CDR1 LGHNA, CDR2 YSLEER. The ends were cut back, 1 base at V and 2 bases at J, with 14 bases in the middle. CDR3 nucleotide sequence: TGCGCCAGCAGCCAAGGCCTCGGAGGACTGCAAGAGACCCAGTACTTC. This sequence encodes CASSQGLGGLQETQYF.

The rearrangement uses TRBV4-3 and TRBJ1-4, with a weak D call TRBD1 (6 bases). CDR1 is LGHNA, CDR2 YSLEER, per germline. This CDR3 has 17 residues. V lost 0 bases and J 5 bases, leaving 16 bases between the germline ends. As DNA, the CDR3 is TGCGCCAGCAGCCAAGATCCCATGGGAGGGGGAAATGAAAAACTGTTTTTT. It yields the protein CASSQDPMGGGNEKLFF.